This T cell receptor beta chain was found in a study of T cells in localized non-small cell lung cancer. This clone was counted between two and nine times. Method: immunoSEQ multiplex PCR; TCRdb's copy keeps in-frame clones and lacks some. The profile covers 1,500 to 2,000 clones, with over 25% appearing a single time and around 25% taken by the ten largest. Per the germline V gene, CDR1 is SGHVS and CDR2 is FQNEAQ. V was trimmed by 6 bases and J by 2 bases, leaving 8 bases between them. This CDR3 contains 13 residues. The specimen comprised normal lung tissue next to the tumor, sampled before any cancer treatment. This receptor was obtained from a female donor aged 60 or older with stage I lung adenocarcinoma. The chain joins TRBV7-8 to TRBJ1-3; D gene unclear. This chain's CDR3 is CASSLLPGNTIYF. Here the CDR3 DNA reads TGTGCCAGCAGTCTCCTTCCTGGAAACACCATATATTTT.